This T cell receptor (beta chain) was retrieved from a study of control samples from healthy donors and cancer patients. Clones were read by immunoSEQ multiplex PCR, and TCRdb kept only the in-frame ones, dropping some. The repertoire holds approximately 100,000 clones, with about 89% as singletons. J lost 1 base, V lost 4 bases, and 5 bases had no gene match. Germline assignment: CDR1 KGHSH and CDR2 LQKENI. This CDR3 is built from 15 residues. J is TRBJ2-5 and V is TRBV18; 8 bases are shared with TRBD1. The source is a man in his sixties with lung cancer. Sequencing was carried out using PBMCs. In DNA, the CDR3 is TGTGCCAGCTCACTAGGACAGGGAGGCCAAGAGACCCAGTACTTC. Translated: CASSLGQGGQETQYF.